The following is a T cell receptor beta chain sequence with its context. At least ten counts were recorded for this clone. Which antigen it targets is not known. One base away there is no much larger clone; base qualities are not given. The CDR3 numbers 14 residues from cysteine through phenylalanine. Here the CDR3 DNA is all that survives: 42 bases in frame from base 1. V has 3 bases trimmed and J has 0 bases trimmed; junction bases matching no gene number 1. Looking up the germline V gene (reference sequence) yields CDR1 LNHDA and CDR2 SQIVND. This entry belongs to a study of blood T cell repertoires in COVID-19 (dated by TCRdb to about 2020). Describing the broader study: The collaborator samples originated in the United States, Italy and Spain and spanned the acute and convalescent phases of COVID-19. The prospective study material was composed of cDNA or gDNA derived from T cells, B-cell-depleted T cells, or PBMCs. The sample metadata nearly always contained a de-identified subject ID, COVID-19 status, age in years and sex. The repertoires were released in a freely available public database intended as a resource for research on the immune response to SARS-CoV-2. Where HLA class I and class II types were available, the types were taken from metadata supplied by the sample provider, not from assay-based typing. The samples were drawn from the first 160 participants of the ongoing ImmuneRACE study and from 950 to 1,500 subjects provided by 6 global collaborators. Subjects who had been exposed to COVID-19, were actively infected with it, or had recovered from it provided the deeply sampled blood TCRbeta repertoires that made up the dataset. Summary of the overall study and its limitations: The quantity of clinical and demographic metadata differed by source and by participant and was supplied without curation.

Whole blood was collected in K2EDTA tubes by collaborating institutions according to the institutions' own protocols. For TCRbeta analysis, collaborators shipped samples in one of three forms: frozen whole blood, isolated PBMCs, or DNA extracted from either of those sample types. TCRbeta CDR3 regions were amplified from genomic DNA by means of the immunoSEQ Assay, a bias-controlled multiplex PCR. In the source study's methods: The number of nucleated cells in each sample was estimated by amplification of reference gene primers within the assay. Sequence reads were collapsed and filtered to measure the absolute abundance of every unique TCRbeta CDR3 rearrangement. For each sample, productive Simpson clonality was calculated by taking the square root of Simpson's diversity index across productive rearrangements. The source is immuneACCESS, and TCRdb retained only in-frame sequences with V and J called. Part of the clones is not carried over; for the studies checked, unresolved V genes explain less than half of this, and the remainder is unexplained. V and J calls and clone size are as listed in that table; D and trimming were resolved from the DNA. The sample table lists around 300,000 clones, 90% of them with a count of one. Together, the top ten hold about 4% of the sample.

The V and J segments used are TRBV19 and TRBJ1-1, with 7 bases aligning to TRBD1. The source is a woman aged 40 to 50 with acute or convalescent COVID-19. Material: peripheral blood. The nucleotide sequence reads as follows: TGTGCCAGTAGTATGGGACAGCTGAACACTGAAGCTTTCTTT. Translated, this gives CASSMGQLNTEAFF.